These 13 T cell receptor beta chains came from one sample sequenced in a study of technical replicates of blood from several donors. Using immunoSEQ multiplex PCR, the repertoire was profiled, and TCRdb retains in-frame clones only, with some absent. The sample has around 85,000 clones, about 95% seen once; the top ten hold approximately 0.27%. Sequencing was performed on T cells isolated from PBMCs. The receptors here all came from a human donor in good health.

The chain carries TRBV9 and TRBJ2-7; 7 nucleotides line up with TRBD1. V lost 2 bases, J lost 6 bases, and 17 bases stayed unmatched. The germline CDR1 and CDR2 sequences are SGDLS and YYNGEE. The CDR3 is made up of 17 amino acids. The CDR3 DNA reads TGTGCCAGCAGCGTCGTGGCAGGGGGATTGTACGACGGCGAGCAGTACTTC. Translated, it gives CASSVVAGGLYDGEQYF.

The gene calls are TRBV9 and TRBJ1-6, with TRBD1 matching 7 bases. The V gene end was trimmed by 0 bases and the J gene end by 10 bases; junction bases not matched to a gene: 7. The CDR3 runs to 15 residues. Looked up from germline, CDR1 is SGDLS and CDR2 is YYNGEE. The CDR3: CASSVARRGNSPLHF. CDR3 DNA sequence: TGTGCCAGCAGCGTAGCTCGCAGGGGGAACTCACCCCTCCACTTT.

The chain couples TRBV5-1 to TRBJ2-1, with a weak D call TRBD2 (5 bases). The germline CDR1 and CDR2 sequences are SGHRS and YFSETQ. This CDR3 contains 14 residues. Trimming shortened V by 0 bases and J by 8 bases, and 12 bases separated the two germline ends. The CDR3 here is CASSLETSGDEQFF. CDR3 nucleotide sequence: TGCGCCAGCAGCTTGGAGACTTCCGGGGATGAGCAGTTCTTC. Using reference TRBV5-1 and TRBJ2-1 for the parts outside the CDR3, the full variable domain is KAGVTQTPRYLIKTRGQQVTLSCSPISGHRSVSWYQQTPGQGLQFLFEYFSETQRNKGNFPGRFSGRQFSNSRSEMNVSTLELGDSALYLCASSLETSGDEQFFGPGTRLTVL.

The chain combines TRBV9 with TRBJ2-3, with 10 bases that match TRBD1. J gave up 2 bases and V 0 bases, and 6 bases lay outside the gene matches. The CDR3 has 17 residues. The germline gives CDR1 SGDLS, CDR2 YYNGEE. The CDR3 region has the DNA TGTGCCAGCAGCGTAGGGACAGGGGGACAGGCCACAGATACGCAGTATTTT. This gives the protein CASSVGTGGQATDTQYF.

This chain uses TRBV5-1 with TRBJ2-1, with a weak D call TRBD1 (6 bases). The length of the CDR3 is 15 residues. V was shortened by 0 bases and J by 4 bases, with 11 bases between the two germline ends. Germline lookup yields CDR1 SGHRS and CDR2 YFSETQ. CDR3 sequence (DNA): TGCGCCAGCAGCTTGGCCGGGGACAATTACAATGAGCAGTTCTTC. This sequence encodes CASSLAGDNYNEQFF.

The genes are TRBV12-5 and TRBJ1-3; D is uncertain. The CDR3 covers 16 residues. Germline loops: CDR1 LGHNT, CDR2 FRNRAP. The V gene lost 3 bases and the J gene lost 0 bases, with 12 bases spanning the gap. The CDR3 spells CASGFPGRDSGNTIYF. In nucleotides, the CDR3 is TGTGCTAGTGGTTTCCCCGGCCGGGACTCTGGAAACACCATATATTTT. Using reference TRBV12-5 and TRBJ1-3 for the parts outside the CDR3, the full variable domain is DARVTQTPRHKVTEMGQEVTMRCQPILGHNTVFWYRQTMMQGLELLAYFRNRAPLDDSGMPKDRFSAEMPDATLATLKIQPSEPRDSAVYFCASGFPGRDSGNTIYFGEGSWLTVV.

J is TRBJ1-2 and V is TRBV7-8, with D possibly matching TRBD1 (5 bases). Per the germline V gene, CDR1 is SGHVS and CDR2 is FQNEAQ. Between the trimmed V and J ends, which lost 3 bases and 4 bases, there was a span of 18 bases. This CDR3 is built from 16 residues. The CDR3 DNA follows: TGTGCCAGCAGCTTCCGTAAGGGGTCAGCAAGCTATGGCTACACCTTC. It codes for CASSFRKGSASYGYTF. Full variable domain (missing parts from reference TRBV7-8 and TRBJ1-2): GAGVSQSPRYKVAKRGQDVALRCDPISGHVSLFWYQQALGQGPEFLTYFQNEAQLDKSGLPSDRFFAERPEGSVSTLKIQRTQQEDSAVYLCASSFRKGSASYGYTFGSGTRLTVV.

This chain uses TRBV5-1 with TRBJ2-3; the match to TRBD1 covers 7 bases. Germline V lookup: CDR1 SGHRS, CDR2 YFSETQ. The CDR3 totals 14 residues. J was trimmed by 4 bases and V by 4 bases; bases with no gene match: 6. For the CDR3, the DNA is TGCGCCAGCAGCGTTTCGACAGGGCCAGATACGCAGTATTTT. This gives the protein CASSVSTGPDTQYF. The complete variable domain, with remaining parts taken from reference TRBV5-1 and TRBJ2-3, reads KAGVTQTPRYLIKTRGQQVTLSCSPISGHRSVSWYQQTPGQGLQFLFEYFSETQRNKGNFPGRFSGRQFSNSRSEMNVSTLELGDSALYLCASSVSTGPDTQYFGPGTRLTVL.

V usage is TRBV5-4 and J usage is TRBJ2-5; no reliable D call. The CDR3 consists of 15 residues. Trimming took 2 bases from V and 4 from J, leaving 15 bases between them. Germline V CDR1 and CDR2: SGHNT, YYREEE (reference sequence). This CDR3 is CASSFTSTPTETQYF. CDR3 sequence (DNA): TGTGCCAGCAGCTTTACTTCCACCCCCACAGAGACCCAGTACTTC.

V usage is TRBV7-9 and J usage is TRBJ2-1, with 12 bases identical to TRBD2. With V trimmed by 4 bases and J by 5 bases, 3 bases remained unmatched. The length of the CDR3 is 15 residues. Germline CDR1 and CDR2: SEHNR and FQNEAQ (reference sequence). In nucleotides, the CDR3 is TGTGCCAGCAGCTCTCGACTAGCGGGAGACAATGAGCAGTTCTTC. Amino acid sequence: CASSSRLAGDNEQFF.

The chain couples TRBV30 to TRBJ1-1; TRBD1 matches at 9 bases. CDR1 GTSNPN and CDR2 SVGIG come from the germline V gene (reference sequence). With 5 bases clipped from V and 0 bases from J, the junction kept 4 bases outside the gene matches. The CDR3 is 14 amino acids. DNA for the CDR3: TGTGCCTGGGCCGGACAGGGGATGAACACTGAAGCTTTCTTT. Translation: CAWAGQGMNTEAFF.

This rearrangement joins TRBV5-7 to TRBJ2-7, with 7 nucleotides matching TRBD1. TRBV5-7 is noted as an ORF with a role that remains uncertain. This CDR3 comprises 19 residues. J lost 1 base, V lost 2 bases, and 18 bases had no gene match. The CDR3 loop is CASSLEPGQILSLSYEQYF. CDR3 nucleotide sequence: TGTGCCAGCAGCTTAGAACCGGGACAGATACTTTCCCTTTCCTACGAGCAGTACTTC.

As regards this clone: The sample holds other DNA sequences that translate to the same CDR3. V usage is TRBV27 and J usage is TRBJ2-7; TRBD1 is a possible D gene (5 bases). There are 13 residues in the CDR3. V gave up 6 bases and J gave up 4 bases, with 13 bases separating them. CDR1 and CDR2 (germline): MNHEY, SMNVEV (reference sequence). The CDR3 region has the DNA TGTGCCAGCAGCCCTACAGGTTTGTACGAGCAGTACTTC. As protein: CASSPTGLYEQYF.